Listed below are T cell receptor beta chains from one sample, sequenced in a study of T cell responses to AZD1222 COVID-19 vaccine. The protocol was immunoSEQ multiplex PCR, while the TCRdb copy is restricted to in-frame clones and leaves out a portion. Altogether some 120,000 clones are present, 88% being singletons, with the ten largest covering about 5%. Material: peripheral blood, obtained on day 0 of AZD1222 vaccination. The source of these receptors is an adult in good health. Both conserved end residues are part of each CDR3. A D gene is named only where the DNA matches it firmly. Rows give clone size only sometimes, using once, few, many, or a class for an expanded clone.

D,size,V,J,CDR3,DNA
-,-,TRBV5-4,TRBJ2-2,CASTTGLPSGELFF,TGTGCCAGCACCACGGGCTTGCCGTCGGGGGAGCTGTTTTTT
-,-,TRBV7-3,TRBJ2-2,CASSPGTPNTGELFF,TGTGCCAGCAGCCCGGGTACTCCGAACACCGGGGAGCTGTTTTTT
-,-,TRBV6-5,TRBJ2-7,CASTYPEGGTYEQYF,TGTGCCAGCACCTACCCAGAGGGCGGTACCTACGAGCAGTACTTC
TRBD2,-,TRBV27,TRBJ2-5,CASSPGLAGEETQYF,TGTGCCAGCAGTCCGGGACTAGCGGGGGAAGAGACCCAGTACTTC
-,-,TRBV7-9,TRBJ1-5,CASSLDRAGNQPQHF,TGTGCCAGCAGCTTAGACAGGGCCGGCAATCAGCCCCAGCATTTT
TRBD1,-,TRBV27,TRBJ1-2,CASSRDGTGGYGYTF,TGTGCCAGCAGTCGCGACGGGACAGGGGGATATGGCTACACCTTC
TRBD2,-,TRBV9,TRBJ2-1,CASSVGSRELAAYNEQFF,TGTGCCAGCAGCGTAGGTTCTCGTGAACTAGCGGCCTACAATGAGCAGTTCTTC
TRBD2,-,TRBV6-2/TRBV6-3,TRBJ2-3,CASSSGLADTDTQYF,TGTGCCAGCAGTTCTGGACTAGCGGACACAGATACGCAGTATTTT
-,-,TRBV6-5,TRBJ1-4,CASSRADEKLFF,TGTGCCAGCAGTAGGGCGGATGAAAAACTGTTTTTT
TRBD1,-,TRBV6-5,TRBJ1-3,CASSRDRTSGNTIYF,TGTGCCAGCAGTCGGGACAGGACTTCTGGAAACACCATATATTTT
-,-,TRBV28,TRBJ1-1,CASSLSLGGVNTEAFF,TGTGCCAGCAGTTTAAGTTTGGGTGGCGTGAACACTGAAGCTTTCTTT
-,-,TRBV12-3/TRBV12-4,TRBJ1-1,CASSSGVKAFF,TGTGCCAGCAGTTCCGGGGTTAAAGCTTTCTTT
-,-,TRBV6-5,TRBJ1-2,CASRPANGGYTF,TGTGCCAGCAGGCCTGCAAACGGGGGCTACACCTTC
-,-,TRBV5-1,TRBJ1-1,CASSLLGNTEAFF,TGCGCCAGCAGCTTACTCGGGAACACTGAAGCTTTCTTT
-,once,TRBV6-5,TRBJ2-7,CASSYSRGKQYF,TGTGCCAGCAGTTACTCGAGGGGAAAGCAGTACTTC
-,once,TRBV7-6,TRBJ1-6,CASSYYGGLGEDSPLHF,TGTGCCAGCAGCTATTATGGAGGTTTGGGCGAGGATTCACCCCTCCACTTT
-,-,TRBV14,TRBJ1-5,CASSQDLGQPQHF,TGTGCCAGCAGCCAAGATCTCGGCCAGCCCCAGCATTTT
-,-,TRBV6-4,TRBJ2-2,CASSEGLEGGELFF,TGTGCCAGCAGTGAAGGGTTAGAAGGCGGGGAGCTGTTTTTT
TRBD1,-,TRBV5-1,TRBJ2-5,CASSLQGVEETQYF,TGCGCCAGCAGCTTACAGGGGGTAGAAGAGACCCAGTACTTC
-,-,TRBV6-5,TRBJ2-1,CASTLSREQFF,TGTGCCAGCACTTTATCTCGGGAGCAGTTCTTC
-,-,TRBV4-1,TRBJ1-2,CASSRYAGGGYTF,TGCGCCAGCAGCCGCTACGCCGGGGGCGGCTACACCTTC
TRBD1,-,TRBV5-4,TRBJ1-2,CASSLAGGGYGYTF,TGTGCCAGCAGCTTGGCAGGGGGCGGCTATGGCTACACCTTC